A selection of T cell receptor beta chains follows, all from one sample in a study of cytomegalovirus exposure and HLA in healthy donors. Sequenced by immunoSEQ multiplex PCR; TCRdb stores in-frame clones only, minus some. The repertoire holds about 150,000 clones, with 82% as singletons. The specimen sequenced was PBMCs. These receptors originate from a man aged 25 to 45 in good health and CMV-seropositive. The CDR3 runs from the conserved cysteine through the conserved F or W. Each record gives: V gene, CDR3 protein.

V gene: TRBV10-1
CDR3 protein: CASRDPDYLAYEQYF

V gene: TRBV5-4
CDR3 protein: CASSLAGLGLIQETQYF

V gene: TRBV18
CDR3 protein: CASSPETGKGYGYTF

V gene: TRBV7-7
CDR3 protein: CASSHAGGSEQYF

V gene: TRBV7-2
CDR3 protein: CASSLGLATYNEQFF

V gene: TRBV27
CDR3 protein: CASRPGTTNEQFF

V gene: TRBV7-2
CDR3 protein: CASSARTGGAYEQYF

V gene: TRBV11-2
CDR3 protein: CASSLFAGGISETQYF

V gene: TRBV5-4
CDR3 protein: CASSLGGGSANYGYTF

V gene: TRBV19
CDR3 protein: CASMATPGTGAYEQYF

V gene: TRBV10-3
CDR3 protein: CAIGGNLANEKLFF

V gene: TRBV19
CDR3 protein: CACREGALNTEAFF

V gene: TRBV25-1
CDR3 protein: CASSDPRGYEQYF

V gene: TRBV23-1
CDR3 protein: CASSQASDRTGNQPQHF

V gene: TRBV7-3
CDR3 protein: CASSLTQVHEQYF

V gene: TRBV6-5
CDR3 protein: CASRSSSYNEQFF

V gene: TRBV18
CDR3 protein: CASSLGDSYEQYF

V gene: TRBV7-2
CDR3 protein: CASSLTQAYEQYF

V gene: TRBV5-4
CDR3 protein: CASSTGGVTSGGYEQYF

V gene: TRBV2
CDR3 protein: CASSRPTSDGVLTF

V gene: TRBV27
CDR3 protein: CASSQSGGGGGYTF

V gene: TRBV19
CDR3 protein: CASSGEDRANTEAFF

V gene: TRBV6-5
CDR3 protein: CASSFDSRVNTEAFF

V gene: TRBV9
CDR3 protein: CASSVATGHNEQFF

V gene: TRBV5-1
CDR3 protein: CASSLSLGGEQFF

V gene: TRBV7-9
CDR3 protein: CASSPGAGQGTNEQFF

V gene: TRBV11-2
CDR3 protein: CASSLVPRGGLGANVLTF

V gene: TRBV7-9
CDR3 protein: CASSFPGLNTEAFF

V gene: TRBV7-8
CDR3 protein: CASSLAGGLFYEQYF

V gene: TRBV2
CDR3 protein: CASSEWGVRSTGELFF

V gene: TRBV5-6
CDR3 protein: CASSLDSYGYTF

V gene: TRBV19
CDR3 protein: CASSSGGNEQFF

V gene: TRBV7-6
CDR3 protein: CASSSEGLAAGNEQFF

V gene: TRBV19
CDR3 protein: CASSPGTGGNTEAFF

V gene: TRBV7-8
CDR3 protein: CASSLRETGELFF

V gene: TRBV5-1
CDR3 protein: CASSWTGGNSPLHF

V gene: TRBV19
CDR3 protein: CASSKTGQGNTGELFF

V gene: TRBV29-1
CDR3 protein: CSEKTGTGVGNEQFF

V gene: TRBV18
CDR3 protein: CASSPRAGAEAFF

V gene: TRBV4-1
CDR3 protein: CASSQSLSGPEQYF

V gene: TRBV9
CDR3 protein: CASSARPGTSRDYEQYF

V gene: TRBV7-2
CDR3 protein: CASSLQTGIGELFF

V gene: TRBV2
CDR3 protein: CASSESIGGAGANVLTF